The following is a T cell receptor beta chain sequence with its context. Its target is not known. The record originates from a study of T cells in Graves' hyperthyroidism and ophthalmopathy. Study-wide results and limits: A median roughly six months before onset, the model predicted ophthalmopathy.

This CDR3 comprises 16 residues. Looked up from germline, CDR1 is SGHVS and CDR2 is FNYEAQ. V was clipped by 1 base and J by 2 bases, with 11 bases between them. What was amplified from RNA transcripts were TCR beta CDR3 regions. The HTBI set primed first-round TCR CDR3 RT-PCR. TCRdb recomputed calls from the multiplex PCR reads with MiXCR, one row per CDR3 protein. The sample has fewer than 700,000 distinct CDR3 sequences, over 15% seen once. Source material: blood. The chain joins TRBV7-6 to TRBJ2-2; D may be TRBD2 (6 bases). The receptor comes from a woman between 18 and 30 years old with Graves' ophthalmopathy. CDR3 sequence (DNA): TGTGCCAGCAGCTTAGTGGGCGGGATAAACACCGGGGAGCTGTTTTTT. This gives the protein CASSLVGGINTGELFF.